A single sample gave rise to the 16 T cell receptor beta chains below, sequenced in a study of T cell changes during pregnancy in multiple sclerosis (dated by TCRdb to the late 2010s). Library generation was performed with the immunoSEQ multiplex PCR assay. What TCRdb holds here is the immuneACCESS table cut down to in-frame rearrangements. Part of the clones is not present; checked against another copy, under half of the missing clones reflect an unresolved V gene, and the others are unexplained. The sample data list 41,000 or so clones, and 85% to 95% of these were observed just once. In total, the top ten clones hold about 7% of the sample. The sequenced sample was CD8+ T cells from peripheral blood mononuclear cells, obtained in the third trimester of pregnancy. These receptors were taken from a female donor with multiple sclerosis, enrolled in a pregnancy study.

The rearrangement uses TRBV5-1 and TRBJ2-5, with D possibly matching TRBD2 (7 bases). The CDR3 runs 15 residues. The ends were cut back, 1 base at V and 4 bases at J, with 14 bases in the middle. Germline V gene sequence: CDR1 SGHRS, CDR2 YFSETQ. The CDR3, as DNA: TGCGCCAGCAGCTTGCAACAGGGAGGGACAGAGACCCAGTACTTC. This codes for CASSLQQGGTETQYF. Complete variable domain (other parts from reference TRBV5-1 and TRBJ2-5): KAGVTQTPRYLIKTRGQQVTLSCSPISGHRSVSWYQQTPGQGLQFLFEYFSETQRNKGNFPGRFSGRQFSNSRSEMNVSTLELGDSALYLCASSLQQGGTETQYFGPGTRLLVL.

This chain joins TRBV30 and TRBJ2-7; 11 bases match TRBD1. The CDR3 runs 14 residues. V lost 8 bases and J lost 5; bases outside the gene matches: 11. From germline, CDR1 is GTSNPN and CDR2 SVGIG (reference sequence). Here the CDR3 DNA reads TGTGCCAGCAAAGGACAGGGGGCAGGAAACGAGCAGTACTTC. It translates to CASKGQGAGNEQYF.

The chain recombines TRBV4-1 with TRBJ2-4, with 9 bases lining up with TRBD1. The CDR3 length is 17 residues. With 1 base clipped from V and 4 bases from J, the junction kept 8 bases outside the gene matches. Germline-derived CDR1 and CDR2 are MGHRA and YSYEKL. CDR3 bases: TGCGCCAGCAGCCAAGTCACGGGACAGGGTGCGAAAAACATTCAGTACTTC. Amino acids: CASSQVTGQGAKNIQYF.

The chain recombines TRBV6-6 with TRBJ1-4; 7 nucleotides line up with TRBD1. The J segment lost 4 bases and the V segment lost 0 bases, leaving 2 bases of the junction unmatched. CDR1 and CDR2 from the germline V gene are MNHNY and SVGAGI (reference sequence). The CDR3 covers 15 residues. CDR3 bases: TGTGCCAGCAGTTACTCGAGGGGGCTTAATGAAAAACTGTTTTTT. This sequence encodes CASSYSRGLNEKLFF.

The V and J genes are TRBV7-6 and TRBJ2-1, with 14 bases matching TRBD2. The CDR3 loop spans 15 amino acids. After removal of 5 bases from V and 7 bases from J, the junction contained 4 bases not matched to a gene. Germline CDR1 reads SGHVS; CDR2 reads FNYEAQ. CDR3 loop: CASSPGTSGSNEQFF. DNA of the CDR3: TGTGCCAGCAGCCCCGGGACTAGCGGGAGTAATGAGCAGTTCTTC.

DNA of the CDR3: TGCGCCAGCAGCCAAGAGACAGGGTCCTCCTATGGCTACACCTTC. Protein sequence: CASSQETGSSYGYTF. The V gene is TRBV4-1, the J gene TRBJ1-2, with 7 bases that match TRBD1. V lost 0 bases, J lost 4 bases, and 5 bases stayed unmatched. CDR3 length: 15 amino acids. Germline CDR1 MGHRA, CDR2 YSYEKL.

In DNA, the CDR3 is TGTGCCAGCAGCGCAGGGTCCGGCTCCTACGAGCAGTACTTC. Its protein product is CASSAGSGSYEQYF. The rearrangement joins TRBV9 to TRBJ2-7, with D possibly being TRBD1 (5 bases). The germline CDR1 and CDR2 sequences are SGDLS and YYNGEE. The CDR3 is 14 residues long. V lost 3 bases, J lost 0 bases, and 10 bases lay in between.

The chain uses TRBV19 and TRBJ2-2, with 11 nucleotides matching TRBD2. Trimming took 0 bases from V and 6 from J; bases not matched to a gene: 6. Germline lookup yields CDR1 LNHDA and CDR2 SQIVND (reference sequence). This CDR3 is built from 17 residues. The CDR3 nucleotides read TGTGCCAGTAGTATAGACATAGCGGGGGGGCCGTCCGGGGAGCTGTTTTTT. Encoded protein: CASSIDIAGGPSGELFF.

The chain is built from TRBV11-2 and TRBJ2-5, with D tentatively TRBD1 (6 bases). Germline lookup yields CDR1 SGHAT and CDR2 FQNNGV. Trimming took 6 bases from V and 2 from J, leaving 10 bases between them. This CDR3 region has 13 residues. CDR3 sequence: CASRKDSQETQYF. The CDR3 nucleotides read TGTGCCAGCAGGAAGGACAGTCAAGAGACCCAGTACTTC.

The V and J genes are TRBV7-9 and TRBJ2-7, with 8 positions matching TRBD1. The germline V gene has CDR1 SEHNR and CDR2 FQNEAQ (reference sequence). V lost 4 bases, J lost 3 bases, and 5 bases stayed unmatched. There are 14 residues in the CDR3. This chain's CDR3 is CASSSGGLDYEQYF. CDR3 DNA: TGTGCCAGCAGCTCAGGGGGCCTGGACTACGAGCAGTACTTC.

The chain employs TRBV27 and TRBJ2-1; D perhaps matches TRBD2 (5 bases). V was pared by 2 bases and J by 8 bases, with 10 bases between. This CDR3 spans 13 amino acids. CDR1 is MNHEY, CDR2 SMNVEV, per germline (reference sequence). Here the CDR3 DNA reads TGTGCCAGCAGTTTAGAGGGTGGGGATGAGCAGTTCTTC. It yields the protein CASSLEGGDEQFF.

The chain recombines TRBV5-4 with TRBJ2-7, with TRBD2 matching over 9 bases. CDR1 is SGHNT, CDR2 YYREEE, per germline (reference sequence). Unmatched junction bases numbered 11, after V lost 3 bases and J lost 7 bases. The CDR3 covers 15 residues. CDR3 residues: CASSWGAGGPGEQYF. The DNA for the CDR3 is TGTGCCAGCAGCTGGGGGGCGGGAGGGCCCGGGGAGCAGTACTTC.

The rearrangement joins TRBV18 to TRBJ1-6; tentatively, D is TRBD1 (5 bases). Germline V gene lookup returns CDR1 KGHSH and CDR2 LQKENI. This CDR3 has 13 residues. V lost 3 bases and J 9 bases, leaving 9 bases between the germline ends. DNA of the CDR3: TGTGCCAGCTCACCTCAGGGTAGTTCACCCCTCCACTTT. Translating gives CASSPQGSSPLHF.

This chain connects TRBV15 to TRBJ1-6; TRBD1 might be the D (5 bases). The CDR3 runs 18 residues. In germline, CDR1 is LNHNV, CDR2 YYDKDF (reference sequence). Deletions cut 0 bases from V and 7 bases from J, with 19 bases between. CDR3 sequence reads: CATSRDLAGPTPNSPLHF. The CDR3 DNA sequence: TGTGCCACCAGCAGAGATCTGGCAGGGCCAACGCCCAATTCACCCCTCCACTTT.

The chain joins TRBV7-8 to TRBJ2-7, with TRBD1 identical over 11 bases. Losses at the gene ends were 1 base for V and 1 base for J; bases not matched to a gene: 6. CDR1 is SGHVS, CDR2 FQNEAQ, per germline. The CDR3 contains 17 residues. The CDR3 bases are TGTGCCAGCAGCTTAGGTCCGGGACAGGGGGAGTCCTACGAGCAGTACTTC. Protein product: CASSLGPGQGESYEQYF.

This clone was found a few times. This chain uses TRBV9 with TRBJ2-1, with D unclear. Germline values: CDR1 SGDLS, CDR2 YYNGEE. V lost 1 base, J lost 6 bases, and 8 bases lay in between. This CDR3 contains 13 residues. CDR3 residues: CASSVTSSNEQFF. The CDR3 nucleotides read TGTGCCAGCAGCGTAACCTCTAGCAATGAGCAGTTCTTC.